Here is one TCR beta chain with its context. Its cognate antigen is unknown. TCRdb reanalysed the 5' RACE reads using MiXCR and keeps one entry per CDR3 protein. The sample contains about 730,000 distinct CDR3 sequences, about 20% of which appear only once. The data are from a study of identical twins. Study observations and caveats: Insertions ran lower in abundant cord blood beta clonotypes, though not in memory repertoires.

The V end was cut by 6 bases, the J end by 7 bases, with 13 bases between. The CDR3 length is 12 residues. The sample was also linked to a second study, of T cells expressing NK-cell markers.

The sequence was collected from a woman under 30 in good health. The sample was PBMCs. The rearrangement uses TRBV12-3 or TRBV12-4 and TRBJ2-7; perhaps TRBD1 as D (6 bases). The CDR3 protein is CASSQTGLEQYF. In DNA form, the CDR3 reads TGTGCCAGCAGCCAAACAGGGTTAGAGCAGTACTTC.